These 27 T cell receptor beta chains were sequenced from one sample in a study of blood T cell repertoires in COVID-19. The assay was immunoSEQ multiplex PCR, and TCRdb's table has in-frame clones only and misses some. The sample carries approximately 200,000 clones, 94% recorded once. The sequenced material came from peripheral blood. The receptors come from a young man with COVID-19, enrolled during active disease.

V gene TRBV27 combines with J gene TRBJ2-7, with TRBD1 identical over 12 bases. This CDR3 is 17 amino acids long. In germline, CDR1 is MNHEY, CDR2 SMNVEV (reference sequence). Trimming at V came to 5 bases and at J to 4 bases, leaving 12 bases not matched to a gene. CDR3 region: CASSLIPGQGADYEQYF. The CDR3 bases are TGTGCCAGCAGTCTTATCCCGGGACAGGGGGCGGATTACGAGCAGTACTTC.

This rearrangement joins TRBV28 to TRBJ2-3; 11 bases are a match to TRBD2. Per the germline V gene, CDR1 is MDHEN and CDR2 is SYDVKM. V lost 6 bases to trimming and J lost 5 bases; unmatched junction nucleotides: 10. The CDR3 contains 16 residues. The CDR3 loop is CASRLDSGGARDTQYF. The CDR3 coding sequence is TGTGCCAGCAGACTGGATAGCGGGGGGGCCCGAGATACGCAGTATTTT.

The chain is built from TRBV6-6 and TRBJ1-5; TRBD1 matches 8 bases. This CDR3 region has 16 residues. The germline V gene encodes CDR1 MNHNY and CDR2 SVGAGI (reference sequence). J lost 3 bases, V lost 4 bases, and 8 bases had no gene match. CDR3 region: CASSSGVRGLNQPQHF. In nucleotides, the CDR3 is TGTGCCAGCAGTTCCGGGGTCAGGGGGCTCAATCAGCCCCAGCATTTT.

The CDR3 DNA sequence: TGCGCCAGCAGCCAAGGGAACCCCGGGAGTGAAAAACTGTTTTTT. It encodes CASSQGNPGSEKLFF. The V and J genes are TRBV4-1 and TRBJ1-4; no clear D gene. The CDR3 covers 15 residues. The germline gives CDR1 MGHRA, CDR2 YSYEKL. V was shortened by 1 base and J by 7 bases, with 13 bases between the two germline ends.

V gene TRBV7-9 combines with J gene TRBJ1-4; no definite D call. There are 16 residues in the CDR3. The germline V gene encodes CDR1 SEHNR and CDR2 FQNEAQ (reference sequence). The germline V and J ends were trimmed by 1 base and 0 bases, with 9 bases remaining between them. CDR3 DNA: TGTGCCAGCAGCTTAGGATGGCATCCAACTAATGAAAAACTGTTTTTT. It specifies CASSLGWHPTNEKLFF.

The rearrangement links TRBV5-1 to TRBJ1-6; no clear D. The CDR3 consists of 13 residues. V lost 0 bases and J 8 bases, leaving 6 bases between the germline ends. Germline V gene sequence: CDR1 SGHRS, CDR2 YFSETQ. CDR3 sequence (DNA): TGCGCCAGCAGCTTGGGGGCTGATTCACCCCTCCACTTT. Amino acid sequence: CASSLGADSPLHF.

This rearrangement joins TRBV6-5 to TRBJ1-4; possible D gene TRBD1, 6 bases. Germline CDR1 is MNHEY and CDR2 is SVGAGI. Trimming cost V 4 bases and J 8 bases, with 14 bases left between them. The CDR3 length is 14 residues. CDR3 coding DNA: TGTGCCAGCAGTTCCTGGGACACCCCAGAAAAACTGTTTTTT. It yields the protein CASSSWDTPEKLFF.

This clone came up once. The rearrangement joins TRBV27 to TRBJ1-1, with 7 bases aligning to TRBD1. The germline CDR1 and CDR2 sequences are MNHEY and SMNVEV (reference sequence). The CDR3 runs 17 residues. V lost 5 bases to trimming and J lost 6 bases; unmatched junction nucleotides: 18. Here the CDR3 reads CASSPWLSQGGWAEAFF. The CDR3 bases are TGTGCCAGCAGTCCCTGGTTAAGCCAAGGGGGCTGGGCTGAAGCTTTCTTT.

This clone was seen only once. The J gene is TRBJ1-4, the V gene TRBV30; D possibly corresponds to TRBD1 (6 bases). In germline, CDR1 is GTSNPN, CDR2 SVGIG (reference sequence). The CDR3 is 15 amino acids. V was trimmed by 3 bases and J by 4 bases, leaving 15 bases between them. The CDR3 bases are TGTGCCTGGAGAGACCTACAGGGTAATAATGAAAAACTGTTTTTT. Translating gives CAWRDLQGNNEKLFF.

CDR3 sequence: CASSTLAGDAFHNEQFF. CDR3 in DNA: TGTGCCAGTAGTACACTAGCGGGGGACGCTTTCCACAATGAGCAGTTCTTC. This chain uses TRBV19 with TRBJ2-1; 11 bases map to TRBD2. This CDR3 has 17 amino acids. Germline V CDR1 and CDR2: LNHDA, SQIVND (reference sequence). Trimming cost V 4 bases and J 5 bases; bases outside gene matches: 10.

The V call is TRBV18, the J call TRBJ1-5; TRBD1 agrees at 7 bases. Trimming cost V 3 bases and J 3 bases; bases outside gene matches: 5. Germline-derived CDR1 and CDR2 are KGHSH and LQKENI. The CDR3 totals 15 residues. This CDR3 reads CASSPGGQSNQPQHF. CDR3 coding DNA: TGTGCCAGCTCACCTGGGGGACAGTCCAATCAGCCCCAGCATTTT. Full variable domain (rest looked up from reference TRBV18 and TRBJ1-5): NAGVMQNPRHLVRRRGQEARLRCSPMKGHSHVYWYRQLPEEGLKFMVYLQKENIIDESGMPKERFSAEFPKEGPSILRIQQVVRGDSAAYFCASSPGGQSNQPQHFGDGTRLSIL.

In this sample, this clone turned up once. The J gene is TRBJ2-1, the V gene TRBV30, with D possibly TRBD2 on 6 matching bases. Between the trimmed V and J ends, which lost 2 bases and 14 bases, there was a span of 13 bases. The CDR3 extends over 11 amino acids. CDR1 GTSNPN and CDR2 SVGIG come from the germline V gene (reference sequence). The CDR3 region is CAWSIGGAEFF. The CDR3 bases are TGTGCCTGGAGTATAGGAGGGGCGGAGTTCTTC.

V usage is TRBV9 and J usage is TRBJ1-6; 8 bases line up with TRBD1. V gave up 4 bases and J gave up 7 bases; unmatched junction bases: 7. The CDR3 totals 15 residues. Germline V gene data show CDR1 as SGDLS and CDR2 as YYNGEE. The CDR3 loop reads CASSPTRDRNSPLHF. The CDR3 bases are TGTGCCAGCAGCCCAACCCGGGACAGGAATTCACCCCTCCACTTT. The full variable domain, completed using reference TRBV9 and TRBJ1-6, is DSGVTQTPKHLITATGQRVTLRCSPRSGDLSVYWYQQSLDQGLQFLIQYYNGEERAKGNILERFSAQQFPDLHSELNLSSLELGDSALYFCASSPTRDRNSPLHFGNGTRLTVT.

Only one count was recorded for this clone. This rearrangement joins TRBV24-1 to TRBJ2-5, with TRBD1 identical over 9 bases. CDR3 length equals 15 residues. The germline V gene has CDR1 KGHDR and CDR2 SFDVKD. V gave up 4 bases and J gave up 3 bases; unmatched junction bases: 5. The CDR3 nucleotides are TGTGCCACCAGTGACGGACAGGGGACGGAAGAGACCCAGTACTTC. Protein sequence: CATSDGQGTEETQYF.

CDR3 nucleotide sequence: TGTGCCAGCAGCCCACAGGGCCCTGGAAACACCATATATTTT. Translation: CASSPQGPGNTIYF. The chain combines TRBV7-3 with TRBJ1-3; tentatively, D is TRBD1 (6 bases). Trimming removed 5 bases at V and 2 bases at J, with 10 bases between. The germline CDR1 and CDR2 sequences are SGHTA and FQGTGA. This CDR3 is 14 amino acids long. Using reference TRBV7-3 and TRBJ1-3 for the parts outside the CDR3, the full variable domain is GAGVSQTPSNKVTEKGKYVELRCDPISGHTALYWYRQSLGQGPEFLIYFQGTGAADDSGLPNDRFFAVRPEGSVSTLKIQRTERGDSAVYLCASSPQGPGNTIYFGEGSWLTVV.

V and J are TRBV9 and TRBJ1-2; 7 bases map to TRBD1. This CDR3 spans 14 amino acids. Trimming cost V 0 bases and J 4 bases; bases outside gene matches: 3. Germline CDR1 is SGDLS and CDR2 is YYNGEE. CDR3 amino acids: CASSVEGGPYGYTF. Here the CDR3 DNA reads TGTGCCAGCAGCGTAGAAGGGGGCCCCTATGGCTACACCTTC.

The V gene is TRBV4-2, the J gene TRBJ2-5, with 9 nucleotides matching TRBD2. Looked up from germline, CDR1 is LGHNA and CDR2 is YNFKEQ. Losses at the gene ends were 1 base for V and 1 base for J; bases not matched to a gene: 10. This CDR3 comprises 18 residues. CDR3 sequence reads: CASSQGVGSGGFQETQYF. Written as DNA, the CDR3 is TGTGCCAGCAGCCAAGGGGTGGGTAGCGGGGGTTTCCAAGAGACCCAGTACTTC.

This chain uses TRBV5-1 with TRBJ2-3, with 9 bases lining up with TRBD1. CDR1 and CDR2 from the germline V gene are SGHRS and YFSETQ. The CDR3 length is 15 residues. V was pared by 0 bases and J by 3 bases, with 2 bases of the junction left unmatched. The CDR3: CASSLGQGVTDTQYF. For the CDR3, the DNA is TGCGCCAGCAGCTTGGGACAGGGGGTGACAGATACGCAGTATTTT.

The chain employs TRBV2 and TRBJ2-7, with TRBD2 matching over 10 bases. The germline V gene encodes CDR1 SNHLY and CDR2 FYNNEI. J lost 2 bases, V lost 6 bases, and 4 bases had no gene match. This CDR3 spans 14 amino acids. The CDR3 sequence: CASRQSGGAYEQYF. The DNA for the CDR3 is TGTGCCAGCAGACAAAGCGGGGGGGCCTACGAGCAGTACTTC.

V gene TRBV30 combines with J gene TRBJ1-5; 8 bases align to TRBD1. CDR1 GTSNPN and CDR2 SVGIG come from the germline V gene (reference sequence). This CDR3 spans 14 amino acids. After removal of 5 bases from V and 0 bases from J, the junction contained 3 bases not matched to a gene. DNA for the CDR3: TGTGCCTGGTCAGGGGGCCCTAGCAATCAGCCCCAGCATTTT. Translating gives CAWSGGPSNQPQHF.

The chain links TRBV19 to TRBJ2-5; possible D gene TRBD1, 7 bases. Trimming shortened V by 6 bases and J by 4 bases, and 21 bases separated the two germline ends. CDR1 is LNHDA and CDR2 is SQIVND in the germline V gene (reference sequence). This CDR3 spans 16 amino acids. CDR3 protein: CASSRITGEVGETQYF. CDR3 nucleotides: TGTGCCAGTAGCAGAATAACAGGGGAGGTCGGAGAGACCCAGTACTTC.

The chain uses TRBV5-1 and TRBJ1-1; D might be TRBD1 (6 bases). V dropped 4 bases and J dropped 6 bases, with 19 bases sitting between them. Germline V gene lookup returns CDR1 SGHRS and CDR2 YFSETQ. CDR3 length: 15 residues. The CDR3 loop reads CASSHPGQGLSEAFF. As DNA, the CDR3 is TGCGCCAGCAGCCACCCGGGGCAGGGGCTTTCTGAAGCTTTCTTT.

The rearrangement joins TRBV19 to TRBJ1-2; 7 nucleotides align to TRBD1. J was trimmed by 2 bases and V by 5 bases; bases with no gene match: 2. Germline V gene sequence: CDR1 LNHDA, CDR2 SQIVND (reference sequence). This CDR3 region has 13 residues. CDR3 amino acids: CASSLQGNYGYTF. The CDR3 DNA sequence: TGTGCCAGTAGTCTACAGGGGAACTATGGCTACACCTTC.

CDR3 sequence: CASSFDRGPGNEKLFF. DNA for the CDR3: TGCGCCAGCAGCTTTGACAGGGGGCCCGGTAATGAAAAACTGTTTTTT. The chain uses TRBV5-1 and TRBJ1-4; 10 bases line up with TRBD1. The germline gives CDR1 SGHRS, CDR2 YFSETQ. This CDR3 is built from 16 residues. J lost 4 bases, V lost 2 bases, and 5 bases had no gene match.

CDR3 in DNA: TGTGCCACCCGAGGGGGGGACTCCTACGAGCAGTACTTC. Its translation: CATRGGDSYEQYF. The chain employs TRBV27 and TRBJ2-7; weak D call: TRBD2 (7 bases). V shed 10 bases and J shed 0 bases, with 13 bases lying between them. This CDR3 is 13 amino acids long. Per the germline V gene, CDR1 is MNHEY and CDR2 is SMNVEV (reference sequence).

The genes are TRBV30 and TRBJ2-1, with D perhaps matching TRBD2 (6 bases). Looked up from germline, CDR1 is GTSNPN and CDR2 is SVGIG (reference sequence). CDR3 length: 15 residues. V lost 2 bases, J lost 4 bases, and 15 bases lay in between. DNA of the CDR3: TGTGCCTGGAGTCCGAGACTAGTTAAATACAATGAGCAGTTCTTC. Amino acid sequence: CAWSPRLVKYNEQFF. Using reference TRBV30 and TRBJ2-1 for the parts outside the CDR3, the full variable domain is SQTIHQWPATLVQPVGSPLSLECTVEGTSNPNLYWYRQAAGRGLQLLFYSVGIGQISSEVPQNLSASRPQDRQFILSSKKLLLSDSGFYLCAWSPRLVKYNEQFFGPGTRLTVL.

The CDR3 loop reads CASSQDPLPGFYGYTF. The CDR3 bases are TGCGCCAGCAGCCAAGACCCTCTCCCGGGGTTTTATGGCTACACCTTC. The V gene is TRBV4-1, the J gene TRBJ1-2; D remains unclear. The germline V and J ends were trimmed by 0 bases and 5 bases, with 16 bases remaining between them. The CDR3 is 16 residues long. Germline CDR1 is MGHRA and CDR2 is YSYEKL.